This TCR beta chain was sequenced during a study of cytomegalovirus exposure and HLA in healthy donors. Study background: Across 350 to 400 genotyped donors, roughly 80% landed in the Caucasian-associated ancestry cluster. Regarding the study as a whole: Cytomegalovirus-associated TCR beta chains were listed, numbering roughly 150.

As for this clone: Its matching antigen is unknown.

CDR1 and CDR2 (germline): SGDLS, YYNGEE. With 0 bases clipped from V and 2 bases from J, the junction kept 1 base outside the gene matches. This CDR3 has 15 residues. The PCR was carried out with 60 Vbeta primers and 13 Jbeta primers. The assay was immunoSEQ multiplex PCR, and TCRdb's table has in-frame clones only and misses some. The table has approximately 190,000 clones, around four fifths seen once. Specimen: PBMCs. The chain uses TRBV9 and TRBJ1-3, with 8 bases fitting TRBD1. This sequence originates from a young woman in good health and CMV-seronegative. The DNA for the CDR3 is TGTGCCAGCAGCGTAGGCAGGGGGCCTGGAAACACCATATATTTT. Its translation: CASSVGRGPGNTIYF.